This T cell receptor beta chain was identified during a study of cytomegalovirus exposure and HLA in healthy donors. Study information: Around 190 million T cells yielded more than 95 million unique TCR beta sequences, as an earlier analysis found. Notes on the study in general: The study recorded 150 to 200 TCR beta chains that were cytomegalovirus-associated. Per a later analysis, roughly 17,000 TCR beta sequences showed association with HLA alleles at 0.05 false discovery rate.

Details on this clone: The target antigen is unknown.

The PCR used 60 Vbeta and 13 Jbeta primers. TCRdb's copy holds only in-frame clones and misses some; the assay was immunoSEQ multiplex PCR. The table includes about 110,000 clones, over 65% detected once. This receptor was obtained from a young man in good health and CMV-seropositive. The source material was PBMCs.

CDR3 loop: CASSPRTGRSYEQYF. The CDR3 DNA reads TGTGCCAGCAGCCCCCGGACAGGGAGATCCTACGAGCAGTACTTC. The chain is built from TRBV7-9 and TRBJ2-5; 8 bases line up with TRBD1. The end of the DNA fits TRBJ2-7 better, so the J call may be wrong. Germline CDR1 reads SEHNR; CDR2 reads FQNEAQ (reference sequence). The CDR3 consists of 15 residues.